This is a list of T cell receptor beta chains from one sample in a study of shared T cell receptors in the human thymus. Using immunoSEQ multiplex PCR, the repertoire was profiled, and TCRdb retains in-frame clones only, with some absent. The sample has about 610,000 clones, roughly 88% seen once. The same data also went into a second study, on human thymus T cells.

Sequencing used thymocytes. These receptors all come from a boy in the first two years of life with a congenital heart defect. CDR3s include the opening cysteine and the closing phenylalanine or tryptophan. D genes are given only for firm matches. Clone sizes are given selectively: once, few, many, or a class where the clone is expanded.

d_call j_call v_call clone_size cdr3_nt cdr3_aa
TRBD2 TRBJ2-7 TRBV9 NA TGTGCCAGCAGCTCAGGACTAGCGGATTACGAGCAGTACTTC CASSSGLADYEQYF
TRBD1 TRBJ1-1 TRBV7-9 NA TGTGCCAGCAGCCCTTGGACAGGAATTGAAGCTTTCTTT CASSPWTGIEAFF
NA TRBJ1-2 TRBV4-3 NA TGCGCCAGCAGGGGGACGGGGGGCTATGGCTACACCTTC CASRGTGGYGYTF
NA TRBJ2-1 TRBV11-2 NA TGTGCCAGCAGCTTAGGCGGGGTCTCCTACAATGAGCAGTTCTTC CASSLGGVSYNEQFF
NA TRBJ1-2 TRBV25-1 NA TGTGCCAGCAGTGTCCCCCGGGACAAAGGCTATGGCTACACCTTC CASSVPRDKGYGYTF
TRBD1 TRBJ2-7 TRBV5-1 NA TGCGCCAGCAGTGAACAGGGGGCCCCCTACGAGCAGTACTTC CASSEQGAPYEQYF
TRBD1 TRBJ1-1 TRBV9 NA TGTGCCAGCAGCGTGGGGCCTTCAGGGGGCGAAGCTTTCTTT CASSVGPSGGEAFF
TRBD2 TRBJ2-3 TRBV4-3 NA TGCGCCAGCAGCCAAGTTAGCGGGGGACCCACAGATACGCAGTATTTT CASSQVSGGPTDTQYF
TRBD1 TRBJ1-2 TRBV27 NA TGTGCCAGCAGTCTAGACAGGGGGAACTATGGCTACACCTTC CASSLDRGNYGYTF
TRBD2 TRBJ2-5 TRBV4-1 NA TGCGCCAGCAGCCCGGGGGGGAGACTAGCGGGACGAGAGACCCAGTACTTC CASSPGGRLAGRETQYF
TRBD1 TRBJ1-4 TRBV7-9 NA TGTGCCAGCAGCGTGTCCGGGACAGGGGCCGCAACTAATGAAAAACTGTTTTTT CASSVSGTGAATNEKLFF
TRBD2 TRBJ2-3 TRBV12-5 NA TGTGCTAGTGGTTTGGTAGCGGGAGAGGGGGATACGCAGTATTTT CASGLVAGEGDTQYF
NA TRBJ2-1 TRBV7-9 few TGTGCCAGCAGCTTAACCAGGAAGCCCTACAATGAGCAGTTCTTC CASSLTRKPYNEQFF
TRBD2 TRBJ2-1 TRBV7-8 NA TGTGCCAGCAGCTTAAGGGCTAGCGGGAGGTTTGAGCAGTTCTTC CASSLRASGRFEQFF
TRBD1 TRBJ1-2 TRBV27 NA TGTGCCAGCACTGGGGACAGTTCTCCAAATGGCTACACCTTC CASTGDSSPNGYTF
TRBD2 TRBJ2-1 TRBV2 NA TGTGCCAGCAGTGAAGGGGGGGTAGCGGGAGGGCGGAATGAGCAGTTCTTC CASSEGGVAGGRNEQFF
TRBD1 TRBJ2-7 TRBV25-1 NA TGTGCCAGCAGCACCTCGGACAGGATCTACGAGCAGTACTTC CASSTSDRIYEQYF
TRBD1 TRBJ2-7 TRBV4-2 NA TGTGCCAGCAGCCAAAAGCCGGGACAGGTGGACTCCTACGAGCAGTACTTC CASSQKPGQVDSYEQYF
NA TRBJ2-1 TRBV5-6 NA TGTGCCAGCAGTTTTGGGGGCAGGGGGGAAGAGCAGTTCTTC CASSFGGRGEEQFF
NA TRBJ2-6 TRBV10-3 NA TGTGCCATCATGTTTACTGGGGCCAACGTCCTGACTTTC CAIMFTGANVLTF
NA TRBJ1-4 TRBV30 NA TGTGCCTGGAGTGTGAGCGGTCATAATGAAAAACTGTTTTTT CAWSVSGHNEKLFF
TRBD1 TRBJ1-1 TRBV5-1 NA TGCGCCAGCAGCTTTCAGGGGGCTGCAGCTGAAGCTTTCTTT CASSFQGAAAEAFF
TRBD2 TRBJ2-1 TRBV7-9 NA TGTGCCAGCAGCTTGGGTTGGCGGGAGTCCTACAATGAGCAGTTCTTC CASSLGWRESYNEQFF
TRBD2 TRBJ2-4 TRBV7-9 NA TGTGCCAGCAGCTTAGGCCAGAGGGGAGGGAACATTCAGTACTTC CASSLGQRGGNIQYF
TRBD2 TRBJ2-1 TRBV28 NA TGTGCCAGCAGTTTTTGGGAGACTAGCGGGATTTCCTCCTACAATGAGCAGTTCTTC CASSFWETSGISSYNEQFF
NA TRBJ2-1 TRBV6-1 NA TGTGCCAGCGAGGCTGGCAGGGGTGAGCAGTTCTTC CASEAGRGEQFF
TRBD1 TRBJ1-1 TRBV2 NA TGTGCCAGCAGTGAGGGCGGACAGGGAACGAACACTGAAGCTTTCTTT CASSEGGQGTNTEAFF
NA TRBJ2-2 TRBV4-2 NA TGTGCCAGCAGCCAAATTCGGGAGAACACCGGGGAGCTGTTTTTT CASSQIRENTGELFF
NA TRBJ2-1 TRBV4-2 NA TGTGCCAGCAGCGACCAGGGCGAGCAGTTCTTC CASSDQGEQFF
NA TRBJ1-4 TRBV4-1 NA TGCGCCAGCAGCCAAGTGTCAGGGGAAAATGAAAAACTGTTTTTT CASSQVSGENEKLFF
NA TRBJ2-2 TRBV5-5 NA TGTGCCAGCACCGTCGAAATTGAGGACGCGGGGCTGTTTTTT CASTVEIEDAGLFF
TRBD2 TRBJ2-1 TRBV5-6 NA TGTGCCAGCAGCTTGAGAGGGACTAGCGGGAGGTGGGATGAGCAGTTCTTC CASSLRGTSGRWDEQFF
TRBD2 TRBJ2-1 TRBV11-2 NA TGTGCCAGCAGCCCCCCGGCTAGCGGGAGTTACAATGAGCAGTTCTTC CASSPPASGSYNEQFF
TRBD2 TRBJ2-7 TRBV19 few TGTGCCAGTAGTATCGCCACTAGCGGGAGGTATGCGCAGTACTTC CASSIATSGRYAQYF
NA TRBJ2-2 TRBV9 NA TGTGCCAGCACTTTAGTGGGAGCGGACACCGGGGAGCTGTTTTTT CASTLVGADTGELFF
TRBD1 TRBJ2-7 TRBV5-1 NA TGCGCCAGCAGCCCGGACAGGGGGGGCCCAGGGCAGTACTTC CASSPDRGGPGQYF
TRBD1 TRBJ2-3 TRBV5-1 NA TGCGCCAGCAGCTTGGACGGGACAGGGGACAGCACAGATACGCAGTATTTT CASSLDGTGDSTDTQYF
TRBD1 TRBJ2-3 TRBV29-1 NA TGCAGCGTTGAATCTACAGGGGGGAACACAGATACGCAGTATTTT CSVESTGGNTDTQYF
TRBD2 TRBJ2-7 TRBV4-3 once TGCGCCAGCAGCCAAGATAGTGCGGGACTAGCGGGGGCCTCCGAGCAGTACTTC CASSQDSAGLAGASEQYF
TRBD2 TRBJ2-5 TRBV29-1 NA TGCAGCGTTCTCGGACTAGCGGGAGTGGTAGAGACCCAGTACTTC CSVLGLAGVVETQYF
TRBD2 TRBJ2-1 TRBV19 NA TGTGCCAGTAGTCCACTAGCGGGAGACCACAATGAGCAGTTCTTC CASSPLAGDHNEQFF
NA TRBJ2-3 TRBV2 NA TGTGCCAGCAGTGAAGCTGCAGGGGGCACAGATACGCAGTATTTT CASSEAAGGTDTQYF
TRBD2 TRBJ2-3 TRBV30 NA TGTGCCTGGAGTGTACCGGGAGGAACAGATACGCAGTATTTT CAWSVPGGTDTQYF
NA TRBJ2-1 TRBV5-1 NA TGCGCCAGCAGCTTGGCGGGAGTGGGGAATGAGCAGTTCTTC CASSLAGVGNEQFF
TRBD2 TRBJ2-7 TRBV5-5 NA TGTGCCAGCAGCTTTCGGGGGGGGGAGGGCCAGCAGTACTTC CASSFRGGEGQQYF
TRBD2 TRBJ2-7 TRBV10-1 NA TGCGCCAGCCCCGCGAGGACTAGCGGGGATAGCTCCTACGAGCAGTACTTC CASPARTSGDSSYEQYF
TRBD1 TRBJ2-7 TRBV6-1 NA TGTGCCATCCTGAAGCCGGGACAGGTCCACGAGCAGTACTTC CAILKPGQVHEQYF
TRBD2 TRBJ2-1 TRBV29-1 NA TGCAGCGTCGTCTTACTAGCGGGAACTTACAATGAGCAGTTCTTC CSVVLLAGTYNEQFF
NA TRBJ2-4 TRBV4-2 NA TGTGCCAGCAGCCGTGAAGCCGGGGCCAAAAACATTCAGTACTTC CASSREAGAKNIQYF
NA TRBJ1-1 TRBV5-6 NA TGTGCCAGCAGCTTGGGGGGGAGAAGGGGGTGCATGAACACTGAAGCTTTCTTT CASSLGGRRGCMNTEAFF
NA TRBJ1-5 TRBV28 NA TGTGCCAGCAGCCCTAGCCAGGTCAATCCCCAGCATTTT CASSPSQVNPQHF
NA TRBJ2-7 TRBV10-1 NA TGCGCCAGCAGTGATGGCATTAACTACGAGCAGTACTTC CASSDGINYEQYF
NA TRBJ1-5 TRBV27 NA TGTGCCAGCAGTTGGGGCGGGCGGGGAAGCCAGCATTTT CASSWGGRGSQHF
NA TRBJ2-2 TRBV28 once TGTGCCAGCAGCCGAGGAGGAACTCTAACCGGGGAGCTGTTTTTT CASSRGGTLTGELFF
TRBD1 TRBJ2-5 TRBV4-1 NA TGCGCCAGCAGCCAGGGCAGGGGGTACCAAGAGACCCAGTACTTC CASSQGRGYQETQYF